A single sample is the source of the 11 T cell receptor beta chains below, sequenced in a study of T cells after yellow fever vaccination. One entry per CDR3 protein, called by TCRdb with MiXCR from the 5' RACE reads. The sample yields 350,000 to 550,000 distinct CDR3 sequences, around 19% seen once. Here the sequenced sample was PBMCs, taken before the yellow fever booster vaccination. The source of these receptors is a man aged 18 to 35 who received the YFV17D yellow fever vaccine.

The chain carries TRBV5-1 and TRBJ2-1; TRBD1 aligns across 9 bases. The CDR3 is 14 residues long. V shed 4 bases, J shed 5 bases, and the junction held 4 bases outside the gene matches. Germline loops: CDR1 SGHRS, CDR2 YFSETQ. CDR3 sequence reads: CASSGGDRDNEQFF. In nucleotides, the CDR3 is TGCGCCAGCAGCGGGGGGGACAGGGACAATGAGCAGTTCTTC.

The V gene is TRBV7-3, the J gene TRBJ1-2; TRBD1 matches at 8 bases. The CDR3 contains 14 residues. V gave up 2 bases and J gave up 8 bases; unmatched junction bases: 7. CDR1 is SGHTA, CDR2 FQGTGA, per germline. The CDR3 sequence is CASSLDRTGNGYTF. The CDR3 DNA reads TGTGCCAGCAGCTTAGACCGGACAGGGAACGGCTACACCTTC.

J is TRBJ1-6 and V is TRBV20-1; D is undetermined. The V end was cut by 5 bases, the J end by 0 bases, with 8 bases between. CDR3 length equals 14 residues. CDR1 DFQATT and CDR2 SNEGSKA come from the germline V gene (reference sequence). CDR3 protein: CSAQQHSYNSPLHF. The CDR3 region has the DNA TGCAGTGCTCAGCAACACTCCTATAATTCACCCCTCCACTTT.

The chain links TRBV9 to TRBJ2-3; D gene ambiguous. Germline CDR1 SGDLS, CDR2 YYNGEE. Trimming removed 4 bases from V and 2 bases from J, with 8 bases in between. The CDR3 is made up of 13 amino acids. The CDR3 protein is CASSPHPTDTQYF. CDR3 sequence (DNA): TGTGCCAGCAGCCCTCACCCCACAGATACGCAGTATTTT.

The sample holds many counts of this clonotype. The V call is TRBV5-1, the J call TRBJ2-2; D perhaps matches TRBD2 (6 bases). Trimming stripped 1 base from V and 4 bases from J, with 11 bases between. This CDR3 is 15 amino acids long. The germline V gene has CDR1 SGHRS and CDR2 YFSETQ. In DNA form, the CDR3 reads TGCGCCAGCAGCTTGTCGGGGGATGTCACCGGGGAGCTGTTTTTT. This encodes CASSLSGDVTGELFF.

This clonotype occurred a few times. This sequence joins TRBV5-1 and TRBJ1-2, with D perhaps TRBD1 (6 bases). The CDR3 has 14 residues. V gave up 3 bases and J gave up 3 bases, with 12 bases separating them. From germline, CDR1 is SGHRS and CDR2 YFSETQ. The CDR3 here is CASSSGQYDYGYTF. In DNA form, the CDR3 reads TGCGCCAGCAGCTCGGGACAATACGACTATGGCTACACCTTC.

This clonotype was picked up a small number of times. V usage is TRBV5-6 and J usage is TRBJ2-1; D is unclear. The CDR3 contains 13 residues. The germline V gene has CDR1 SGHDT and CDR2 YYEEEE. The V end lost 1 base, the J end lost 5 bases, and 7 bases lay between the germline ends. CDR3 nucleotide sequence: TGTGCCAGCAGCTTGTATCCGAACAATGAGCAGTTCTTC. Translation: CASSLYPNNEQFF.

The CDR3 is CASSQGSGGSYNEQFF. The CDR3 bases are TGTGCCAGCAGCCAAGGCAGCGGGGGCTCCTACAATGAGCAGTTCTTC. V usage is TRBV4-2 and J usage is TRBJ2-1, with 8 nucleotides matching TRBD2. V trimming: 1 base; J trimming: 0 bases; junction bases outside the gene matches: 2. CDR1 LGHNA and CDR2 YNFKEQ come from the germline V gene. CDR3 length: 16 residues.

This clonotype has only a few counts. The V and J genes are TRBV7-2 and TRBJ2-7; TRBD1 aligns across 12 bases. This CDR3 is 18 amino acids long. V was clipped by 5 bases and J by 0 bases; unmatched bases: 11. CDR1 is SGHTA and CDR2 is FQGNSA in the germline V gene. CDR3 DNA: TGTGCCAGCAGCGCCCCCGGGACAGGGGGCGGAAGCTCCTACGAGCAGTACTTC. Translating it yields CASSAPGTGGGSSYEQYF.

The J gene is TRBJ2-7, the V gene TRBV4-3; weak D call: TRBD2 (7 bases). V lost 0 bases and J 4 bases, leaving 10 bases between the germline ends. Germline V gives CDR1 LGHNA, CDR2 YSLEER. This CDR3 is built from 14 residues. CDR3 region: CASSQERGLYEQYF. CDR3 coding DNA: TGCGCCAGCAGCCAAGAGCGGGGGCTGTACGAGCAGTACTTC.

The V and J genes are TRBV7-3 and TRBJ2-2; unclear D gene. This CDR3 is 14 amino acids long. From germline, CDR1 is SGHTA and CDR2 FQGTGA. V lost 1 base and J 6 bases, leaving 9 bases between the germline ends. The CDR3: CASSLSRTAGELFF. DNA of the CDR3: TGTGCCAGCAGCTTAAGTCGCACGGCCGGGGAGCTGTTTTTT.